The 9 T cell receptor beta chains below all came from one sample that was sequenced in a study of shared clonotypes between healthy human individuals. Repertoires were generated with immunoSEQ multiplex PCR, while TCRdb's copy carries only in-frame clones and drops some. The sample contains some 2,500,000 clones, approximately 94% of which appear only once. Sequencing was done on a sample of naive CD4+ T cells from PBMCs. Subset denoted: CD45RA+ positively selected. These TCRs come from a man aged 18-30 years in good health. Some clones in this sample may be carry-over from other donors' samples.

A single count supports this clone. CDR3 protein: CASSSGTSGRALETQYF. The CDR3 DNA is TGTGCCAGCAGCTCCGGGACTAGCGGGAGGGCCCTAGAGACCCAGTACTTC. This chain links TRBV5-8 with TRBJ2-5; 16 positions agree with TRBD2. Germline loops: CDR1 SGHTS, CDR2 YDEGEE. This CDR3 region has 17 residues. Losses at the gene ends were 3 bases for V and 4 bases for J; bases not matched to a gene: 6. Together with reference TRBV5-8 and TRBJ2-5, the CDR3 gives the full variable domain: EAGVTQSPTHLIKTRGQQATLRCSPISGHTSVYWYQQALGLGLQFLLWYDEGEERNRGNFPPRFSGRQFPNYSSELNVNALELEDSALYLCASSSGTSGRALETQYFGPGTRLLVL.

Notes on this clone: Other DNA sequences within the sample encode an identical CDR3. The CDR3 region is CASSRQGVYEQYF. In nucleotides, the CDR3 is TGTGCCAGCAGCCGACAAGGGGTCTACGAGCAGTACTTC. This rearrangement joins TRBV6-5 to TRBJ2-7; maybe TRBD1 (5 bases). Germline lookup yields CDR1 MNHEY and CDR2 SVGAGI. The CDR3 is 13 amino acids. V lost 6 bases to trimming and J lost 3 bases, with 12 bases between them.

The chain recombines TRBV7-3 with TRBJ2-1; no clear D gene. Germline V gene sequence: CDR1 SGHTA, CDR2 FQGTGA. V dropped 4 bases and J dropped 8 bases, with 9 bases sitting between them. This CDR3 is 12 amino acids long. The CDR3 DNA reads as TGTGCCAGCAGCTCTGTACCCTATGAGCAGTTCTTC. Translated, it gives CASSSVPYEQFF.

The chain recombines TRBV4-1 with TRBJ1-6, with D possibly TRBD1 on 5 matching bases. The CDR3 is 17 amino acids. V lost 0 bases and J 6 bases, leaving 15 bases between the germline ends. CDR1 MGHRA and CDR2 YSYEKL come from the germline V gene. The CDR3 DNA follows: TGCGCCAGCAGCCAAGAACCCGCAGGGACTCCTAATTCACCCCTCCACTTT. Protein product: CASSQEPAGTPNSPLHF.

This chain uses TRBV18 with TRBJ1-3; D remains ambiguous. The V gene lost 1 base and the J gene lost 0 bases, with 13 bases spanning the gap. The CDR3 spans 17 residues. Germline V gives CDR1 KGHSH, CDR2 LQKENI. CDR3 region: CASSPLSRIDSGNTIYF. The CDR3 region has the DNA TGTGCCAGCTCACCACTTTCTCGGATAGACTCTGGAAACACCATATATTTT. Looking up the rest from reference TRBV18 and TRBJ1-3 gives the full variable domain: NAGVMQNPRHLVRRRGQEARLRCSPMKGHSHVYWYRQLPEEGLKFMVYLQKENIIDESGMPKERFSAEFPKEGPSILRIQQVVRGDSAAYFCASSPLSRIDSGNTIYFGEGSWLTVV.

The J gene is TRBJ1-1, the V gene TRBV18; no reliable D call. This CDR3 comprises 16 residues. Per germline, CDR1 KGHSH and CDR2 LQKENI. V was pared by 3 bases and J by 0 bases, with 14 bases between. The CDR3 region is CASSPTSRPVNTEAFF. The CDR3 coding sequence is TGTGCCAGCTCACCGACCTCCAGACCCGTGAACACTGAAGCTTTCTTT.

The chain links TRBV28 to TRBJ1-1, with 7 bases identical to TRBD1. Per the germline V gene, CDR1 is MDHEN and CDR2 is SYDVKM. The ends lost 11 bases at V and 3 bases at J; junction bases unmatched: 12. The CDR3 sequence is 14 residues long. CDR3 nucleotides: TGTGCCGTCCAAGAAGGGGGCGCTTACACTGAAGCTTTCTTT. Translation: CAVQEGGAYTEAFF.

The chain combines TRBV5-1 with TRBJ1-4; D may be TRBD1 (6 bases). Germline CDR1 SGHRS, CDR2 YFSETQ. This CDR3 contains 14 residues. V lost 5 bases and J 3 bases, leaving 11 bases between the germline ends. CDR3 loop: CASSVQGPNEKLFF. CDR3 in DNA: TGCGCCAGCAGTGTGCAGGGGCCTAATGAAAAACTGTTTTTT. The full variable domain, rest sourced from reference TRBV5-1 and TRBJ1-4, is KAGVTQTPRYLIKTRGQQVTLSCSPISGHRSVSWYQQTPGQGLQFLFEYFSETQRNKGNFPGRFSGRQFSNSRSEMNVSTLELGDSALYLCASSVQGPNEKLFFGSGTQLSVL.

The rearrangement joins TRBV18 to TRBJ2-7; unclear D gene. The CDR3 runs 15 residues. Trimming cost V 1 base and J 2 bases, with 12 bases left between them. Germline CDR1 reads KGHSH; CDR2 reads LQKENI. CDR3 residues: CASSPQNGWTYEQYF. The CDR3 DNA reads TGTGCCAGCTCACCACAGAACGGCTGGACCTACGAGCAGTACTTC.